The clone carrying this T cell receptor (beta chain) was seen more than once but under ten times. Its antigen is as yet unknown. Hyperthyroidism patients were newly diagnosed, ill under 2 months, and aged 18 to 65 years. Other autoimmune diseases, uncontrolled infections, pregnancy and lactation each led to patient exclusion. The diagnostic workup employed clinical symptoms, serum thyroxine, TRAb, thyroid ultrasound and orbital computed tomography. The source of the sample is a study of Graves' ophthalmopathy and Graves' hyperthyroidism. Study-level results: Most expanded clonotypes in thyroid above 0.001 frequency also showed up in blood.

This CDR3 has 15 residues. Trimming pared 6 bases from V and 5 bases from J, leaving 20 bases between. Amplification of TCR beta CDR3 regions used RNA transcripts. Second-round multiplex PCR came after a first-round RT-PCR that employed HTBI primers. TCRdb reprocessed the multiplex PCR reads via MiXCR and lists one record per CDR3 protein. Of over a million distinct CDR3 sequences listed, less than 45% are singletons. The sequencing sample was made of peripheral blood or thyroid tissue (not recorded which). This chain joins TRBV12-3 or TRBV12-4 and TRBJ2-7; the D gene is possibly TRBD2 (6 bases). The receptor comes from an adult man with Graves' hyperthyroidism. This chain's CDR3 is CASSPLGGNVHEQYF. The DNA of the CDR3 is TGTGCCAGCAGCCCCCTTGGCGGGAACGTCCACGAGCAGTACTTC.